The 27 T cell receptor beta chains below come from one sample, sequenced in a study of T cell repertoires in cytomegalovirus infection. From the reads, TCRdb called clonotypes with MiXCR, one entry per CDR3 protein. Of under 300,000 distinct CDR3 sequences detected, over 9% appear once; the ten largest clones hold 1.5% to 2%. The sequenced material came from PBMCs. The receptors derive from a human donor in good health (CMV status not recorded). Some clones in this sample may be carry-over from other donors' samples.

This clonotype was picked up many times. The chain carries TRBV11-2 and TRBJ2-1, with D tentatively TRBD1 or TRBD2 (7 bases each). Between the trimmed V and J ends, which lost 6 bases and 8 bases, there was a span of 17 bases. This CDR3 comprises 14 residues. Per germline, CDR1 SGHAT and CDR2 FQNNGV. CDR3 region: CASRRDRRGDEQFF. The CDR3 DNA reads TGTGCCAGCAGGCGGGACAGACGGGGGGATGAGCAGTTCTTC.

This clonotype was seen more than once but under ten times. The chain joins TRBV29-1 to TRBJ1-1; D not resolved. With 4 bases removed from V and 2 bases from J, the gap between germline ends came to 11 bases. This CDR3 region has 13 residues. Germline CDR1 reads SQVTM; CDR2 reads ANQGSEA. The DNA of the CDR3 is TGCAGCGTTGTACGTGACACCAACACTGAAGCTTTCTTT. It codes for CSVVRDTNTEAFF.

The table lists this clonotype with many counts. This chain joins TRBV19 and TRBJ2-2; 14 bases are shared with TRBD2. Germline assignment: CDR1 LNHDA and CDR2 SQIVND (reference sequence). This CDR3 is built from 23 residues. J gave up 0 bases and V 3 bases, and 18 bases lay outside the gene matches. CDR3 bases: TGTGCCAGTAGTATGGGGGGACAGCTAAGGACTAGCGGGGGGCCCACGAACACCGGGGAGCTGTTTTTT. This translates into CASSMGGQLRTSGGPTNTGELFF. The full variable domain, in which reference TRBV19 and TRBJ2-2 provide the parts outside the CDR3, is DGGITQSPKYLFRKEGQNVTLSCEQNLNHDAMYWYRQDPGQGLRLIYYSQIVNDFQKGDIAEGYSVSREKKESFPLTVTSAQKNPTAFYLCASSMGGQLRTSGGPTNTGELFFGEGSRLTVL.

The chain recombines TRBV6-2 or TRBV6-3 with TRBJ2-7, with no clear D. The V end lost 7 bases, the J end lost 7 bases, and 23 bases lay between the germline ends. CDR1 is MNHEY and CDR2 is SVGEGT in the germline V gene. This CDR3 region has 15 residues. The CDR3: CASTLGVSVFMEQYF. DNA for the CDR3: TGTGCCAGCACCCTAGGAGTCAGCGTGTTTATGGAGCAGTACTTC.

The sample holds many counts of this clonotype. The chain couples TRBV6-1 to TRBJ2-7; 8 bases are a match to TRBD2. The J segment lost 2 bases and the V segment lost 10 bases, leaving 1 base of the junction unmatched. The CDR3 length is 11 residues. The germline V gene encodes CDR1 MNHNS and CDR2 SASEGT. The DNA of the CDR3 is TGTGCCACCGGGAGGGCCTACGAGCAGTACTTC. It is translated as CATGRAYEQYF.

This clonotype appeared many times. The CDR3: CASSSIRGTGELFF. The CDR3 nucleotides are TGTGCCAGCAGTTCAATAAGGGGAACCGGGGAGCTGTTTTTT. The chain employs TRBV7-2 and TRBJ2-2; maybe TRBD1 (5 bases). Looked up from germline, CDR1 is SGHTA and CDR2 is FQGNSA. Deletions cut 6 bases from V and 5 bases from J, with 13 bases between. The CDR3 runs 14 residues.

The chain employs TRBV29-1 and TRBJ2-7, with D possibly being TRBD1 (6 bases). Looked up from germline, CDR1 is SQVTM and CDR2 is ANQGSEA. Trimming stripped 2 bases from V and 6 bases from J, with 11 bases between. The CDR3 totals 12 residues. CDR3 in amino acids: CSVEKQGREQYF. Written as DNA, the CDR3 is TGCAGCGTTGAAAAACAGGGCCGCGAGCAGTACTTC.

Ten or more counts support this clonotype. This chain joins TRBV7-2 and TRBJ2-1; no clear D gene. Trimming removed 4 bases from V and 8 bases from J, with 9 bases in between. Germline CDR1 reads SGHTA; CDR2 reads FQGNSA. There are 12 residues in the CDR3. CDR3 bases: TGTGCCAGCAGCTCCGACACATATGAGCAGTTCTTC. Its translation: CASSSDTYEQFF.

This clonotype was counted at least ten times. The chain couples TRBV7-8 to TRBJ1-1; D is possibly TRBD1 (6 bases). V was shortened by 5 bases and J by 3 bases, with 13 bases between the two germline ends. The CDR3 has 14 residues. Germline CDR1 and CDR2: SGHVS and FQNEAQ. The CDR3 is CASSVRTVHTEAFF. The CDR3 DNA reads as TGTGCCAGCAGCGTGCGGACAGTCCACACTGAAGCTTTCTTT. Variable domain in full (rest from reference TRBV7-8 and TRBJ1-1): GAGVSQSPRYKVAKRGQDVALRCDPISGHVSLFWYQQALGQGPEFLTYFQNEAQLDKSGLPSDRFFAERPEGSVSTLKIQRTQQEDSAVYLCASSVRTVHTEAFFGQGTRLTVV.

This clonotype was observed at least ten times. The genes are TRBV7-2 and TRBJ2-1; the match to TRBD2 covers 7 bases. The CDR3 sequence is 16 residues long. Looked up from germline, CDR1 is SGHTA and CDR2 is FQGNSA. V was pared by 6 bases and J by 2 bases, with 10 bases of the junction left unmatched. The CDR3 DNA sequence: TGTGCCAGCAGGCAAAGCGGGGCACTAACCTACAATGAGCAGTTCTTC. Translation: CASRQSGALTYNEQFF.

The table lists this clonotype with many counts. The J gene is TRBJ1-1, the V gene TRBV28; 7 bases are shared with TRBD1. The CDR3 runs 14 residues. The V gene's germline CDR1 is MDHEN and CDR2 SYDVKM. After removal of 8 bases from V and 6 bases from J, the junction contained 12 bases not matched to a gene. Here the CDR3 reads CASPPVGGRAEAFF. The CDR3 DNA is TGTGCCAGCCCCCCGGTAGGGGGCCGTGCTGAAGCTTTCTTT.

Regarding this clonotype: A read error may produce the germline difference seen at one junction end. V is TRBV7-2 and J is TRBJ2-7, with 8 bases matching TRBD2. The CDR3 covers 14 residues. Germline CDR1 reads SGHTA; CDR2 reads FQGNSA. CDR3 bases: TGTCCCAGCACCTTAACGGGAGGGCTGGGCGAGCAGTACTTC. Translated: CPSTLTGGLGEQYF. Using reference TRBV7-2 and TRBJ2-7 for the parts outside the CDR3, the full variable domain is GAGVSQSPSNKVTEKGKDVELRCDPISGHTALYWYRQSLGQGLEFLIYFQGNSAPDKSGLPSDRFSAERTGGSVSTLTIQRTQQEDSAVYLCPSTLTGGLGEQYFGPGTRLTVT.

This clonotype was detected only a few times. The rearrangement joins TRBV14 to TRBJ1-1, with a possible D match to TRBD1 (5 bases). The length of the CDR3 is 18 residues. Trimming shortened V by 0 bases and J by 0 bases, and 17 bases separated the two germline ends. Germline loops: CDR1 SGHDN, CDR2 FVKESK. CDR3 coding DNA: TGTGCCAGCAGCCAAGATCGTACAGGTCTATCCATGAACACTGAAGCTTTCTTT. It specifies CASSQDRTGLSMNTEAFF.

This clonotype was detected a few times. The V call is TRBV18, the J call TRBJ1-5, with 8 bases matching TRBD1. CDR1 KGHSH and CDR2 LQKENI come from the germline V gene. This CDR3 spans 15 amino acids. V was clipped by 4 bases and J by 2 bases; unmatched bases: 4. In nucleotides, the CDR3 is TGTGCCAGCTCACTTGGGACAGGACGCAATCAGCCCCAGCATTTT. It specifies CASSLGTGRNQPQHF.

The rearrangement links TRBV6-6 to TRBJ1-5; 8 bases are a match to TRBD1. The V segment lost 0 bases and the J segment 0 bases; nucleotides outside the gene matches: 10. The CDR3 extends over 19 amino acids. Germline V CDR1 and CDR2: MNHNY, SVGAGI (reference sequence). The CDR3 here is CASSYSRQGALHSNQPQHF. The CDR3 DNA reads as TGTGCCAGCAGTTACTCGAGGCAGGGGGCGCTTCATAGCAATCAGCCCCAGCATTTT.

This clonotype was seen many times. The rearrangement links TRBV12-3 or TRBV12-4 to TRBJ1-1; weak D call: TRBD1 (5 bases). V lost 7 bases to trimming and J lost 4 bases, with 16 bases between them. The CDR3 is made up of 14 amino acids. CDR3 DNA: TGTGCCAGCAATCGGATCTCTGGGGGCACTGAAGCTTTCTTT. Amino acid sequence: CASNRISGGTEAFF.

This clonotype was counted at least ten times. The chain recombines TRBV6-1 with TRBJ2-7; 8 bases match TRBD1. The ends lost 4 bases at V and 5 bases at J; junction bases unmatched: 4. Per germline, CDR1 MNHNS and CDR2 SASEGT. The CDR3 is 13 residues long. CDR3 in amino acids: CASSVDRDNEQYF. CDR3 bases: TGTGCCAGCAGTGTGGACAGGGACAACGAGCAGTACTTC.

This clonotype was counted only a few times. V and J are TRBV2 and TRBJ2-1; D may match TRBD1 or TRBD2 (5 bases each). This CDR3 region has 14 residues. Germline V lookup: CDR1 SNHLY, CDR2 FYNNEI. V lost 0 bases, J lost 15 bases, and 18 bases lay in between. CDR3 loop: CASSEALGLAGAFF. The CDR3 DNA follows: TGTGCCAGCAGTGAAGCGCTTGGCCTAGCCGGGGCGTTCTTC. The whole variable domain, remainder taken from reference TRBV2 and TRBJ2-1, is EPEVTQTPSHQVTQMGQEVILRCVPISNHLYFYWYRQILGQKVEFLVSFYNNEISEKSEIFDDQFSVERPDGSNFTLKIRSTKLEDSAMYFCASSEALGLAGAFFGPGTRLTVL.

This clonotype came up many times. V is TRBV6-1 and J is TRBJ1-1; D unclear. There are 11 residues in the CDR3. V shed 1 base and J shed 12 bases, with 9 bases lying between them. Germline V lookup: CDR1 MNHNS, CDR2 SASEGT. The CDR3 sequence is CASSEGVSTFF. The CDR3 nucleotides read TGTGCCAGCAGTGAAGGGGTTTCGACTTTCTTT.

The chain uses TRBV2 and TRBJ2-3; 9 positions agree with TRBD2. CDR1 is SNHLY and CDR2 is FYNNEI in the germline V gene. J was trimmed by 4 bases and V by 5 bases; bases with no gene match: 10. This CDR3 has 16 amino acids. In DNA, the CDR3 is TGTGCCAGCAGTTCCGGTCTAGCGGGAAGAGCAGATACGCAGTATTTT. This translates into CASSSGLAGRADTQYF.

This clonotype occurred many times. This chain links TRBV28 with TRBJ2-1; weak D call: TRBD2 (6 bases). The germline CDR1 and CDR2 sequences are MDHEN and SYDVKM. The V end lost 6 bases, the J end lost 2 bases, and 20 bases lay between the germline ends. The CDR3 contains 17 residues. The DNA for the CDR3 is TGTGCCAGCAGCTCTGGGTTTGAAACGGGAGCCTACAATGAGCAGTTCTTC. Translated, it gives CASSSGFETGAYNEQFF.

With regard to this clonotype: The DNA is omitted, as the CDR3 cannot be located on it reliably, and the CDR3 follows TCRdb's listing. The CDR3: CASSFGTGTAAYF. The chain is built from TRBV11-2 and TRBJ2-7; TRBD1, the table's D call, was not compared with the DNA. The CDR3 is 13 residues long, counting both termini. The germline V gene encodes CDR1 SGHAT and CDR2 FQNNGV.

Many counts were recorded for this clonotype. The gene calls are TRBV7-8 and TRBJ1-1; D is ambiguous. V shed 4 bases and J shed 1 base, with 7 bases lying between them. The V gene's germline CDR1 is SGHVS and CDR2 FQNEAQ. The CDR3 extends over 13 amino acids. Here the CDR3 reads CASSSEANTEAFF. The CDR3 DNA reads TGTGCCAGCAGCTCGGAGGCGAACACTGAAGCTTTCTTT.

Ten or more counts support this clonotype. The chain combines TRBV11-2 with TRBJ2-7; D may be TRBD1 (6 bases). Germline lookup yields CDR1 SGHAT and CDR2 FQNNGV. The CDR3 runs 18 residues. Trimming shortened V by 2 bases and J by 4 bases, and 24 bases separated the two germline ends. The CDR3 nucleotides are TGTGCCAGCAGCTTATCAGACCAGGCCGGGACAAATCCATACGAGCAGTACTTC. Encoded protein: CASSLSDQAGTNPYEQYF.

The chain links TRBV6-1 to TRBJ1-2, with TRBD1 identical over 7 bases. Trimming took 6 bases from V and 3 from J; bases not matched to a gene: 10. The CDR3 consists of 15 residues. The V gene's germline CDR1 is MNHNS and CDR2 SASEGT. For the CDR3, the DNA is TGTGCCAGCAGCCCAGGGGGGGCAGGGCACTATGGCTACACCTTC. Translation: CASSPGGAGHYGYTF.

This clonotype was seen a handful of times. V gene TRBV9 combines with J gene TRBJ1-1, with D unresolved. The CDR3 loop spans 14 amino acids. Per the germline V gene, CDR1 is SGDLS and CDR2 is YYNGEE. The germline V and J ends were trimmed by 4 bases and 3 bases, with 13 bases remaining between them. CDR3 sequence (DNA): TGTGCCAGCAGCAATCCGGGCGGGGACACTGAAGCTTTCTTT. It is translated as CASSNPGGDTEAFF.

In this sample, this clonotype turned up a few times. This chain uses TRBV5-1 with TRBJ2-1; D uncertain. Per the germline V gene, CDR1 is SGHRS and CDR2 is YFSETQ. V dropped 0 bases and J dropped 0 bases, with 10 bases sitting between them. This CDR3 is 16 amino acids long. Here the CDR3 DNA reads TGCGCCAGCAGCTTGGAGGGCAGAAGCTCCTACAATGAGCAGTTCTTC. Protein product: CASSLEGRSSYNEQFF.